This TCR beta chain was identified during a study of monozygotic twins with cystic fibrosis. Profiled with immunoSEQ multiplex PCR; TCRdb holds only in-frame clones, not every one. In the table there are some 10,000 clones, over 99% of which are singletons. Germline V gene lookup returns CDR1 SGHNT and CDR2 YYREEE (reference sequence). The ends lost 10 bases at V and 2 bases at J; junction bases unmatched: 9. The CDR3 consists of 14 residues. The V call is TRBV5-4, the J call TRBJ2-1, with 7 bases fitting TRBD1. The sequencing input was blood. This clonotype was sampled from a man younger than 30 with cystic fibrosis. The CDR3 sequence is CASNSGGTYNEQFF. CDR3 DNA: TGTGCCTCGAACTCAGGGGGTACCTACAATGAGCAGTTCTTC.